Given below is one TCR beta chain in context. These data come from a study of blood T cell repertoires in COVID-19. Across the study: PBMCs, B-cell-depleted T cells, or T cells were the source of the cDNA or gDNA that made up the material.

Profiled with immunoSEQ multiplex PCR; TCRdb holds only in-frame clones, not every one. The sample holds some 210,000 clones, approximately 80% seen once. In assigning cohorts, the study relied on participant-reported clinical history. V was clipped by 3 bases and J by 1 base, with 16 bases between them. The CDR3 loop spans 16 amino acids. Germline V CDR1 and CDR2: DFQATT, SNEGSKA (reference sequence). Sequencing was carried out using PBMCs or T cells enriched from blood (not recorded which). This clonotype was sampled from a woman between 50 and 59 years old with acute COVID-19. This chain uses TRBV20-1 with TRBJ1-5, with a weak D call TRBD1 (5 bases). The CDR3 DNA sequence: TGCAGTGCTAGTTCCCCAGGACACGAGAGCAATCAGCCCCAGCATTTT. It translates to CSASSPGHESNQPQHF.